This record covers a single T cell receptor beta chain. What it binds is not known. The source of the sample is a study of beta chain features in type 1 diabetes. Study summary: All samples combined gave roughly 100,000,000 sorted cells for examination.

Study outcomes and limitations: TCRB CDR3 length was moderately but significantly reduced in all four CD4+ subsets of Type 1 diabetes patients. No resolution was reached here on whether HLA type influences TCRB rearrangement. Overrepresentation of cells with high TCR expression could result from cDNA sequencing.

Expressed TCRB transcripts were sequenced because the isolated RNA had all been reverse transcribed beforehand. Measured with immunoSEQ multiplex PCR; TCRdb has only the in-frame clones, and not every one. The repertoire holds 20,000 to 30,000 clones, with about 69% as singletons. This clonotype was obtained from a man between 18 and 29 years old with type 1 diabetes. The sample consisted of Tregs from blood.

The DNA of the CDR3 is TGCGCCAGCAGCTTGGGGGGACAACTGAACACCGGGGAGCTGTTTTTT. Its translation: CASSLGGQLNTGELFF. The chain is built from TRBV5-1 and TRBJ2-2; D perhaps matches TRBD1 (6 bases). Per germline, CDR1 SGHRS and CDR2 YFSETQ. This CDR3 comprises 16 residues. Trimming cost V 0 bases and J 1 base, with 10 bases left between them.